This TCR beta chain appears in the sequencing data of a study of T cell clonality in common variable immunodeficiency (dated by TCRdb to 2014 to 2015). Study-level results and caveats: It was noted by the authors that sequencing of the repertoires of T cell subpopulations would be needed to clarify the cause of the increased clonality in CVID. Reportedly, TCRbeta sequences from CVID had fewer deletions and N-nucleotide insertions, and highly modified clones with 13 or more V deletions were absent from CVID. Although equal DNA input was used, an average of about 85,000 unique sequences per sample was obtained for controls, compared with approximately 30,000 for CVID samples. TCRbeta clonality was higher in CVID subjects than in healthy controls (t-test p = 0.018), and the increase was most characteristic of about a third of subjects. CVID subjects shared fewer TCRbeta clones with each other than healthy controls did (p < 0.0001). Differences among patients in the CVID cohort limited the correlations between repertoire features and clinical complications.

Standard criteria were used to diagnose CVID, namely serum IgG, IgA and/or IgM reduced below the normal range together with specific antibody deficiency. There were about 42 subjects in the CVID group (about 15 female and 29 male), ranging in age from 9 to 64 years, with a mean age of 40. Most of the CVID patients and most of the healthy controls were of Caucasian heritage. At the time of study participation, every CVID subject had been on replacement immunoglobulin therapy for one year or longer. When blood was collected, none of the CVID subjects were ill or on immunomodulatory or immunosuppressive medication. From each donor, about 5 to 8.5 ml of heparinized peripheral whole blood was collected. Genomic DNA from adults with common variable immune deficiency (CVID) and from healthy adult controls was used for sequencing of TCRbeta CDR3 repertoires. To isolate peripheral blood mononuclear cells, diluted blood was subjected to density centrifugation over Hypaque 1077 or Ficoll-Paque. Genomic DNA was obtained from unsorted mononuclear cells through either Qiagen column purification or a centrifugation-based method.

Equivalent amounts of genomic DNA from CVID and control samples were used as sequencing input. For every sample, a 60 bp segment covering the rearranged TCRbeta CDR3 region was amplified and then sequenced. TCRbeta amplification used the immunoSEQ assay, a bias-corrected multiplex PCR with high-throughput sequencing. On the authors' methods: Every unique nucleotide sequence was considered a clone and was annotated with V, D and J genes, copy number and frequency. Sequences were labeled productive if in frame, and non-productive if out of frame or containing stop codons. Clonality was calculated from Shannon's entropy as previously described. The predicted amino acid sequences of productive clones were used to derive the mean CDR3 Kyte-Doolittle hydropathy. The R hclust function was used to hierarchically cluster scaled V gene usage with Manhattan distance and complete linkage. Clone sharing by CDR3 amino acid sequence was assessed by resampling 12 repertoires per group over 100 rounds. Repertoires were searched for 70 published EBV-specific and a few hundred published CMV-specific TCRbeta sequences. A couple of CVID samples yielding fewer than 10,000 sequences were excluded from analysis, leaving under 45 CVID repertoires. The immuneACCESS repertoire file appears here via TCRdb, limited to in-frame rearrangements. These files lack a portion of the clones; in checked studies, under half of the deficit traces to unresolved V genes, and the cause of the others is not known. The V and J calls and clone size come from that table; D and trimming were worked out from the DNA. Listed for this sample are 25,000 to 35,000 clones, none observed only a single time. The ten most abundant clones make up roughly 3.2% of the sample.

This clone was picked up many times. Its antigen has not been determined. The read comes to an end 3 residues before the CDR3 does, leaving the germline J gene to fill in the end. The CDR3 starts with the cysteine, ends with the phenylalanine, and has 16 residues. Only the CDR3 bases that were read are kept: 39 of them, in frame from base 1. V is trimmed back by 1 base and J by 3 bases, and the junction contains 6 bases that no gene match accounts for. In the germline V gene, CDR1 corresponds to KGHSH and CDR2 to LQKENI. Recombination linked TRBV18 to TRBJ1-2, with 9 central nucleotides matching TRBD1. Sample: peripheral blood mononuclear cells. The clonotype comes from a human donor with common variable immunodeficiency. The CDR3 loop reads CASSPLPGQGDYGYTF. The DNA read from the CDR3 is TGTGCCAGCTCACCACTTCCGGGACAGGGAGACTATGGC.